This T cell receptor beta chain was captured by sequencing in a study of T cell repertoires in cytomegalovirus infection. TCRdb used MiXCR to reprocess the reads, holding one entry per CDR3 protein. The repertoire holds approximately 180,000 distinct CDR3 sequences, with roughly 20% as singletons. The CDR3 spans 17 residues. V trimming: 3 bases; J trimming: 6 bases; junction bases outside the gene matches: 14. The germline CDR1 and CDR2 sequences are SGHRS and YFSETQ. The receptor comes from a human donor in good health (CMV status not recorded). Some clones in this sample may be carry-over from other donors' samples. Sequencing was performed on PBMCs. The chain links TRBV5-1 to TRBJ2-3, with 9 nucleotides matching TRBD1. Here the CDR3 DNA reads TGCGCCAGCAGCTCGTTCGCGGGACAGGGAAGGGGGGATACGCAGTATTTT. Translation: CASSSFAGQGRGDTQYF.